This TCR beta chain originates from a study of cytomegalovirus exposure and HLA in healthy donors. General study points: Some TCR beta chains (more than 150 of them) were listed as cytomegalovirus-associated. CMV antigen specificity was confirmed in vitro for a few CMV-associated chains.

The donors were part of the roughly 120-subject validation cohort, which stood apart from the roughly 640-subject first cohort. On this clone: Its target is unknown.

Trimming took 5 bases from V and 7 from J; bases not matched to a gene: 19. Germline loops: CDR1 LNHDA, CDR2 SQIVND (reference sequence). The CDR3 is 17 amino acids. Here immunoSEQ multiplex PCR was the method, and the copy in TCRdb shows in-frame clones only, minus some. In the table there are around 240,000 clones, around 90% of which are singletons. The receptor was derived from a woman younger than 35 in good health and CMV-seronegative. V gene TRBV19 combines with J gene TRBJ1-2; 7 nucleotides line up with TRBD1. The sequenced material came from PBMCs. The CDR3 reads CASSPGQAPTALGGYTF. The CDR3 nucleotides are TGTGCCAGTAGTCCCGGACAGGCCCCGACGGCACTGGGTGGCTACACCTTC.